Below, 23 T cell receptor beta chains from the same sample are listed, as sequenced in a study of T cell responses to AZD1222 COVID-19 vaccine. Clones were sequenced by immunoSEQ multiplex PCR, and TCRdb holds only the in-frame ones, with some missing. The sample gives under 150,000 clones, 80% to 90% of which show up once; 18% is in the top ten. Sample: peripheral blood, taken on day 0 of MenACWY control vaccination. These receptors all come from an adult in good health.

The V and J genes are TRBV28 and TRBJ2-4; no firm D call. The CDR3 is made up of 13 amino acids. Germline V gene data show CDR1 as MDHEN and CDR2 as SYDVKM. V was clipped by 2 bases and J by 7 bases, with 9 bases between them. This chain's CDR3 is CASSLPSVNIQYF. The CDR3 bases are TGTGCCAGCAGTTTACCGAGTGTGAACATTCAGTACTTC.

This clone has a single count. The rearrangement links TRBV25-1 to TRBJ2-3, with 9 bases lining up with TRBD2. The germline gives CDR1 MGHDK, CDR2 SYGVNS. V trimming: 5 bases; J trimming: 5 bases; junction bases outside the gene matches: 5. This CDR3 is built from 14 residues. The CDR3 region has the DNA TGTGCCAGCAGTCCAATGACTAGCGGAGATACGCAGTATTTT. Translated, it gives CASSPMTSGDTQYF.

This clone has a single count. V is TRBV5-1 and J is TRBJ2-1; D may correspond to TRBD1 or TRBD2 (5 bases each). CDR1 is SGHRS, CDR2 YFSETQ, per germline. The CDR3 sequence is 13 residues long. The V gene lost 4 bases and the J gene lost 6 bases, with 11 bases spanning the gap. The DNA of the CDR3 is TGCGCCAGCAGCGAGGGACCGGTCAATGAGCAGTTCTTC. Amino acids: CASSEGPVNEQFF.

The sample holds one count of this clone. The V and J genes are TRBV27 and TRBJ2-7; 10 bases align to TRBD2. The CDR3 contains 14 residues. Germline V lookup: CDR1 MNHEY, CDR2 SMNVEV (reference sequence). Losses at the gene ends were 1 base for V and 5 bases for J; bases not matched to a gene: 2. The CDR3 DNA follows: TGTGCCAGCAGTTTATTAGGACTAGCGGACGAGCAGTACTTC. Its translation is CASSLLGLADEQYF.

V gene TRBV10-3 combines with J gene TRBJ2-7; the D gene is possibly TRBD1 (5 bases). Germline V gene lookup returns CDR1 ENHRY and CDR2 SYGVKD. The CDR3 spans 13 residues. The ends were cut back, 5 bases at V and 0 bases at J, with 8 bases in the middle. The CDR3 nucleotides read TGTGCCATCAGTCAGGGTAGCTCCTACGAGCAGTACTTC. This translates into CAISQGSSYEQYF.

The gene calls are TRBV30 and TRBJ2-7; D perhaps matches TRBD1 (5 bases). Germline assignment: CDR1 GTSNPN and CDR2 SVGIG (reference sequence). The CDR3 is 13 residues long. The V and J ends lost 8 bases and 1 base respectively, with 15 bases between them. CDR3 in amino acids: CAGHPIRSYEQYF. CDR3 sequence (DNA): TGTGCCGGACATCCCATCCGATCCTACGAGCAGTACTTC. The complete variable domain, with remaining parts taken from reference TRBV30 and TRBJ2-7, reads SQTIHQWPATLVQPVGSPLSLECTVEGTSNPNLYWYRQAAGRGLQLLFYSVGIGQISSEVPQNLSASRPQDRQFILSSKKLLLSDSGFYLCAGHPIRSYEQYFGPGTRLTVT.

The chain links TRBV12-3 or TRBV12-4 to TRBJ2-2; D remains ambiguous. V lost 4 bases and J 4 bases, leaving 7 bases between the germline ends. This CDR3 spans 13 amino acids. The CDR3 here is CASSSSGTGELFF. The CDR3 DNA reads TGTGCCAGCAGTTCAAGTGGCACCGGGGAGCTGTTTTTT.

This chain links TRBV11-2 with TRBJ2-2; D is uncertain. Germline V gives CDR1 SGHAT, CDR2 FQNNGV. CDR3 size: 13 residues. V lost 5 bases to trimming and J lost 6 bases, with 10 bases between them. The CDR3 DNA reads TGTGCCAGCAGCACGGGTGAAGCCGGGGAGCTGTTTTTT. Its translation is CASSTGEAGELFF.

The CDR3 nucleotides read TGTGCCAGCAGTTACGAGGGTTTGACGTCCTATGGCTACACCTTC. Its protein product is CASSYEGLTSYGYTF. The chain combines TRBV6-5 with TRBJ1-2; no clear D. Germline V gene data show CDR1 as MNHEY and CDR2 as SVGAGI. The V gene lost 2 bases and the J gene lost 4 bases, with 14 bases spanning the gap. This CDR3 is 15 amino acids long.

The sample holds one count of this clone. The gene calls are TRBV13 and TRBJ2-7, with 15 bases that match TRBD2. Germline values: CDR1 PRHDT, CDR2 FYEKMQ (reference sequence). V lost 5 bases to trimming and J lost 5 bases; unmatched junction nucleotides: 10. The CDR3 has 17 amino acids. CDR3 region: CASSPTRTSGRVNEQYF. DNA of the CDR3: TGTGCCAGCAGCCCTACCCGGACTAGCGGGAGGGTCAACGAGCAGTACTTC.

The rearrangement uses TRBV9 and TRBJ2-1, with a possible D match to TRBD2 (5 bases). Germline loops: CDR1 SGDLS, CDR2 YYNGEE. Between the trimmed V and J ends, which lost 0 bases and 9 bases, there was a span of 10 bases. The CDR3 consists of 13 residues. The CDR3 coding sequence is TGTGCCAGCAGCGTAGGAGGGAGCGGTGAGCAGTTCTTC. Residues: CASSVGGSGEQFF.

This sequence joins TRBV10-3 and TRBJ2-7; D may be TRBD2 (5 bases). The germline V gene has CDR1 ENHRY and CDR2 SYGVKD. Deletions cut 5 bases from V and 0 bases from J, with 17 bases between. This CDR3 contains 16 residues. CDR3 bases: TGTGCCATCAGTTCGGGTGGGCGGGCCAGCTCCTACGAGCAGTACTTC. It is translated as CAISSGGRASSYEQYF.

V gene TRBV2 combines with J gene TRBJ2-7; possible D gene TRBD2, 6 bases. The CDR3 runs to 13 residues. Germline CDR1 and CDR2: SNHLY and FYNNEI. Between the trimmed V and J ends, which lost 3 bases and 7 bases, there was a span of 13 bases. CDR3 coding DNA: TGTGCCAGCAGTGACATCGGCGCGGGGGAGCAGTACTTC. Encoded protein: CASSDIGAGEQYF.

The rearrangement links TRBV10-3 to TRBJ2-1; D remains unclear. V was cut by 3 bases and J by 7 bases, with 13 bases left in between. The CDR3 has 14 residues. Germline V CDR1 and CDR2: ENHRY, SYGVKD. The CDR3 loop reads CAISESDQVNEQFF. CDR3 nucleotides: TGTGCCATCAGTGAATCGGACCAAGTTAATGAGCAGTTCTTC.

This chain connects TRBV9 to TRBJ2-3, with D unresolved. Deletions cut 7 bases from V and 3 bases from J, with 12 bases between. The CDR3 has 13 amino acids. Per germline, CDR1 SGDLS and CDR2 YYNGEE. The CDR3 spells CASSRLTTDTQYF. As DNA, the CDR3 is TGTGCCAGCTCAAGGTTAACGACAGATACGCAGTATTTT.

The chain recombines TRBV28 with TRBJ1-6; D might be TRBD1 (5 bases). CDR1 and CDR2 from the germline V gene are MDHEN and SYDVKM. Deletions cut 2 bases from V and 5 bases from J, with 13 bases between. This CDR3 contains 16 residues. The CDR3, as DNA: TGTGCCAGCAGTTTAACCGCCGGGACGGATAATTCACCCCTCCACTTT. Amino acid sequence: CASSLTAGTDNSPLHF.

The rearrangement links TRBV27 to TRBJ1-2, with 8 bases identical to TRBD1. Trimming removed 3 bases from V and 3 bases from J; junction bases left unmatched: 6. This CDR3 region has 15 residues. Germline CDR1 is MNHEY and CDR2 is SMNVEV (reference sequence). The DNA for the CDR3 is TGTGCCAGCAGTTTTAACCGGGACAGGTACTATGGCTACACCTTC. Protein sequence: CASSFNRDRYYGYTF.

This chain uses TRBV28 with TRBJ2-7; TRBD1 matches at 9 bases. Germline CDR1 and CDR2: MDHEN and SYDVKM. CDR3 length equals 13 residues. With V trimmed by 8 bases and J by 6 bases, 8 bases remained unmatched. The chain's CDR3 is CASRGTGYAEQYF. The CDR3 DNA reads TGTGCCAGCCGCGGGACAGGGTATGCCGAGCAGTACTTC.

The CDR3 sequence: CSVERLAIYNEQFF. The CDR3 DNA is TGCAGCGTTGAGCGGCTAGCGATATACAATGAGCAGTTCTTC. This rearrangement joins TRBV29-1 to TRBJ2-1, with D tentatively TRBD2 (6 bases). Trimming left V 3 bases short and J 4 bases short, with 13 bases between. Germline V gene lookup returns CDR1 SQVTM and CDR2 ANQGSEA. The CDR3 is made up of 14 amino acids.

This clone has a handful of counts. Other DNA sequences in the sample encode the same CDR3. V usage is TRBV2 and J usage is TRBJ2-7; tentatively, D is TRBD2 (5 bases). Germline values: CDR1 SNHLY, CDR2 FYNNEI. This CDR3 region has 12 residues. The germline V and J ends were trimmed by 5 bases and 2 bases, with 7 bases remaining between them. The CDR3 loop reads CASSRETYEQYF. The CDR3, as DNA: TGTGCCAGCAGTCGGGAAACCTACGAGCAGTACTTC.

The J gene is TRBJ2-5, the V gene TRBV19; D is perhaps TRBD2 (6 bases). The V gene's germline CDR1 is LNHDA and CDR2 SQIVND (reference sequence). The CDR3 is 13 amino acids. The V end lost 9 bases, the J end lost 4 bases, and 15 bases lay between the germline ends. The CDR3 sequence: CASQPGVAETQYF. For the CDR3, the DNA is TGTGCCAGCCAACCGGGAGTAGCAGAGACCCAGTACTTC.

The J gene is TRBJ1-1, the V gene TRBV18, with D maybe TRBD1 (6 bases). The CDR3 covers 14 residues. V lost 0 bases and J lost 9, with 14 bases in between. The germline V gene encodes CDR1 KGHSH and CDR2 LQKENI. This CDR3 is CASSPPSGGAKAFF. The CDR3 DNA is TGTGCCAGCTCACCACCCTCGGGGGGGGCTAAAGCTTTCTTT.

In this sample, this clone turned up once. This chain uses TRBV20-1 with TRBJ2-7; possibly TRBD2 for D (7 bases). This CDR3 has 13 residues. Germline V gene data show CDR1 as DFQATT and CDR2 as SNEGSKA (reference sequence). Trimming shortened V by 3 bases and J by 6 bases, and 15 bases separated the two germline ends. The CDR3 loop is CSASGGGPSEQYF. CDR3 nucleotide sequence: TGCAGTGCTAGTGGCGGGGGCCCTAGCGAGCAGTACTTC.